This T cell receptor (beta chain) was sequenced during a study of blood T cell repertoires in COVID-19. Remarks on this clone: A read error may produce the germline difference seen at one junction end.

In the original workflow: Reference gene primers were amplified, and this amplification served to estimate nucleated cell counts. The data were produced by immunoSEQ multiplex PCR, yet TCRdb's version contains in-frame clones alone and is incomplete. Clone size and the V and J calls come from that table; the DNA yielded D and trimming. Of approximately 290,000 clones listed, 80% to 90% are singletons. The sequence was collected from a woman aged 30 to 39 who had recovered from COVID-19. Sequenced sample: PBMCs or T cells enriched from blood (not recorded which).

The CDR3 loop is CASSYSRQGAYEQYF. The CDR3 DNA follows: TGTGCTAGCAGTTACTCGCGACAGGGGGCCTACGAGCAGTACTTC. V gene TRBV6-5 combines with J gene TRBJ2-7; 9 nucleotides line up with TRBD1. The CDR3 is 15 amino acids. The V gene's germline CDR1 is MNHEY and CDR2 SVGAGI.